The table lists the clone carrying this T cell receptor (beta chain) with a count of one. A far larger clone differs by one base, so this is likely a read error. By two-round multiplex PCR, the TCR beta CDR3 was amplified from genomic DNA. Primers were specific to each TRBV and TRBJ gene in first-round PCR. For its second round, the PCR relied on universal primers. TCRdb re-analysed the multiplex PCR reads in MiXCR, keeping a single row per CDR3 protein. The sample yields 51,000 or so distinct CDR3 sequences, roughly 36% seen once. The CDR3 has 14 residues. The V and J ends lost 4 bases and 10 bases, in that order; junction bases with no gene match: 9. Germline values: CDR1 SGHVS, CDR2 FQNEAQ. The entry originates in a study of prognosis after radiotherapy for stage I lung cancer.

Sample: PBMCs, taken before or after stereotactic body radiation therapy (not recorded which). The chain joins TRBV7-8 to TRBJ2-1; 8 bases agree with TRBD1. This clonotype was obtained from a donor of 50 years or more with non-small cell lung cancer. Here the CDR3 reads CASSYGAGGYEQFF. In DNA, the CDR3 is TGTGCCAGCAGCTACGGGGCAGGGGGCTACGAGCAGTTCTTC.